This entry is about one T cell receptor beta chain. What it binds is not known. These data originate in a study of Ad26.COV2.S vaccination and SARS-CoV-2 variants. Only in-frame clones appear in the TCRdb table, and some are missing; sequencing was by immunoSEQ multiplex PCR. The table lists roughly 320,000 clones, more than 70% of them singletons, with approximately 2% in the top ten. There are 18 residues in the CDR3. Trimming took 7 bases from V and 0 from J, leaving 22 bases between them. Germline V gene data show CDR1 as LNHDA and CDR2 as SQIVND (reference sequence). Notes on the study in general: It was vaccine recipients, not placebo recipients, who had the higher spike-specific TCR breadth. Assessments of TCR breadth and depth may have underestimated the total T cell responses.

Treatment meaning: about 20 received Ad26.COV2.S at low or high dose, single or two shots; 5 received placebo; per-sample allocation not given. It was on day 63 after the first vaccine or placebo injection that samples were taken. The specimen comprised peripheral blood, sampled in a trial of Ad26.COV2.S vaccine versus placebo. The rearrangement links TRBV19 to TRBJ1-3; D not certain. This receptor was obtained from a person aged 18 to 65 who received the Ad26.COV2.S COVID-19 vaccine or a placebo. The CDR3 spells CASKDLTVSQSSGNTIYF. The CDR3 coding sequence is TGTGCCAGTAAGGATCTTACAGTTTCACAGAGCTCTGGAAACACCATATATTTT. Full variable domain (remainder filled in from reference TRBV19 and TRBJ1-3): DGGITQSPKYLFRKEGQNVTLSCEQNLNHDAMYWYRQDPGQGLRLIYYSQIVNDFQKGDIAEGYSVSREKKESFPLTVTSAQKNPTAFYLCASKDLTVSQSSGNTIYFGEGSWLTVV.